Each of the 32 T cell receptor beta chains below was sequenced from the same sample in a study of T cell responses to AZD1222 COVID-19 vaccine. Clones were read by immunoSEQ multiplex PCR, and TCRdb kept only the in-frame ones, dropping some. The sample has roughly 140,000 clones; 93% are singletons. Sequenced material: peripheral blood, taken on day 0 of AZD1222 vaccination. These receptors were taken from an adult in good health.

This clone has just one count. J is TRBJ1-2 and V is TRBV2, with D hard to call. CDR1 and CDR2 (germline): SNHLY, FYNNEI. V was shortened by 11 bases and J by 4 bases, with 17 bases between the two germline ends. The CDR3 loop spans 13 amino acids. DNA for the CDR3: TGTGCCCTTATCCTGAGTAGGACCTATGGCTACACCTTC. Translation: CALILSRTYGYTF.

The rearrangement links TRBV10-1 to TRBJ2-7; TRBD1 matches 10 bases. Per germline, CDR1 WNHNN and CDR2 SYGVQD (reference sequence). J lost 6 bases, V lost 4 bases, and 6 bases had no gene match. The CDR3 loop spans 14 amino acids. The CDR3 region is CASSARQGASEQYF. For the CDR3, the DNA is TGCGCCAGCAGTGCCAGACAGGGGGCCAGCGAGCAGTACTTC.

The CDR3 DNA reads TGTGCCAGTAGTCGGCGGGAGGAAGGCTACACCTTC. This sequence encodes CASSRREEGYTF. This chain connects TRBV19 to TRBJ1-2; D gene unclear. Trimming left V 5 bases short and J 8 bases short, with 12 bases between. The CDR3 totals 12 residues. From germline, CDR1 is LNHDA and CDR2 SQIVND (reference sequence).

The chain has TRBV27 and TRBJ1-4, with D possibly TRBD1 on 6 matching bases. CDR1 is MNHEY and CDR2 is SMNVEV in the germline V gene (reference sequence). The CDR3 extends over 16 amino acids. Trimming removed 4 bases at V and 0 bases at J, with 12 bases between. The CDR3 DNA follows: TGTGCCAGCAGTTATATACAGGGAGCAACTAATGAAAAACTGTTTTTT. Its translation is CASSYIQGATNEKLFF.

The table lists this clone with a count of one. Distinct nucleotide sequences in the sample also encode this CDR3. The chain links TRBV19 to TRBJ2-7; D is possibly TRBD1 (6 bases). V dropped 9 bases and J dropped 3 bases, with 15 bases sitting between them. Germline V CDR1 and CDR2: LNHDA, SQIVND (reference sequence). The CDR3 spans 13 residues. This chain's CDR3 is CASSRTASYEQYF. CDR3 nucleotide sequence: TGTGCCAGCAGTCGGACAGCGAGCTACGAGCAGTACTTC.

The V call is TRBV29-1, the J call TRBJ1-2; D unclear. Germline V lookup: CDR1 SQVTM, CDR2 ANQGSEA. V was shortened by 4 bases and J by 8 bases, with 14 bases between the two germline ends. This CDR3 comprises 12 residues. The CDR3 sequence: CSVGVDYMGYTF. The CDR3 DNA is TGCAGCGTTGGAGTGGATTATATGGGCTACACCTTC. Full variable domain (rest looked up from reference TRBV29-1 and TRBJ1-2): SAVISQKPSRDICQRGTSLTIQCQVDSQVTMMFWYRQQPGQSLTLIATANQGSEATYESGFVIDKFPISRPNLTFSTLTVSNMSPEDSSIYLCSVGVDYMGYTFGSGTRLTVV.

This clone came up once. The CDR3 reads CASSVGGGRTADEQFF. Here the CDR3 DNA reads TGTGCCAGCAGCGTAGGTGGCGGGAGGACAGCCGATGAGCAGTTCTTC. The chain carries TRBV9 and TRBJ2-1; 8 bases line up with TRBD2. V dropped 0 bases and J dropped 8; count of bases not matched to a gene: 10. CDR1 and CDR2 (germline): SGDLS, YYNGEE. This CDR3 has 16 amino acids.

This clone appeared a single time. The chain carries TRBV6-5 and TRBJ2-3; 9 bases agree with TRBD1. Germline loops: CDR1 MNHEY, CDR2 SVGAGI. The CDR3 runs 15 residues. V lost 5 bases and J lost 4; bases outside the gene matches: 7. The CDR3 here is CASSPGTGWPDTQYF. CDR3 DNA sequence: TGTGCCAGCAGTCCCGGGACAGGGTGGCCAGATACGCAGTATTTT.

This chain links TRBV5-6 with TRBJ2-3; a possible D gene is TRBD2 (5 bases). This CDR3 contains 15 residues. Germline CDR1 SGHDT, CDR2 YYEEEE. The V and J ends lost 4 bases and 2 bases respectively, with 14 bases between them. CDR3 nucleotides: TGTGCCAGCAGCCGGGGATCACTGCCCACAGATACGCAGTATTTT. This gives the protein CASSRGSLPTDTQYF.

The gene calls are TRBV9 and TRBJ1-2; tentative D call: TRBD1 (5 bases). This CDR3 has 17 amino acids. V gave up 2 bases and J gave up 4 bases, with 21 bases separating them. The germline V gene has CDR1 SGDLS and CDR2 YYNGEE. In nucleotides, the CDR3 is TGTGCCAGCAGCGTCGCGGGGGGGACCCAGACGGGCTATGGCTACACCTTC. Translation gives CASSVAGGTQTGYGYTF. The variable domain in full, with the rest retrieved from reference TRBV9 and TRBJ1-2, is DSGVTQTPKHLITATGQRVTLRCSPRSGDLSVYWYQQSLDQGLQFLIQYYNGEERAKGNILERFSAQQFPDLHSELNLSSLELGDSALYFCASSVAGGTQTGYGYTFGSGTRLTVV.

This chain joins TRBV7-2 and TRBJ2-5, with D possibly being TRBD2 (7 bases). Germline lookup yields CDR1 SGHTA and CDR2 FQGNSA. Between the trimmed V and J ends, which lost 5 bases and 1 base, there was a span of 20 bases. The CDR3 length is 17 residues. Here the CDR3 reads CASSAHPGGLGQETQYF. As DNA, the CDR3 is TGTGCCAGCAGCGCCCATCCGGGGGGCCTAGGCCAAGAGACCCAGTACTTC. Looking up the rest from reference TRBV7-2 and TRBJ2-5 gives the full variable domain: GAGVSQSPSNKVTEKGKDVELRCDPISGHTALYWYRQSLGQGLEFLIYFQGNSAPDKSGLPSDRFSAERTGGSVSTLTIQRTQQEDSAVYLCASSAHPGGLGQETQYFGPGTRLLVL.

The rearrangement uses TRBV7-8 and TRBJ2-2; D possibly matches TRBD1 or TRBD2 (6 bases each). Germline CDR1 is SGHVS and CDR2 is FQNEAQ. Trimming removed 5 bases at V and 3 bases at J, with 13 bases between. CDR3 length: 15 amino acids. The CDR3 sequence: CASSLGGSYTGELFF. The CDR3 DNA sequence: TGTGCCAGCAGCCTCGGGGGCTCTTACACCGGGGAGCTGTTTTTT.

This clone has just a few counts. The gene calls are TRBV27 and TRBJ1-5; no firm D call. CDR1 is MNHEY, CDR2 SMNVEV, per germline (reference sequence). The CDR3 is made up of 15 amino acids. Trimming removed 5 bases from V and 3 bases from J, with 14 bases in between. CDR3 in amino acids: CASSRRQGPNQPQHF. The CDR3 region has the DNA TGTGCCAGCAGTCGTCGACAAGGACCCAATCAGCCCCAGCATTTT.

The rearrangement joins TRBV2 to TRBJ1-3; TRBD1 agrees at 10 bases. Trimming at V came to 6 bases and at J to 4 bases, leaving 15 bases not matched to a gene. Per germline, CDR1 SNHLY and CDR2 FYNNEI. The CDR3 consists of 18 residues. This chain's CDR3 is CASSGQGGYSFSGNTIYF. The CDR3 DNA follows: TGTGCCAGCAGCGGACAGGGGGGTTACTCCTTTTCGGGAAACACCATATATTTT.

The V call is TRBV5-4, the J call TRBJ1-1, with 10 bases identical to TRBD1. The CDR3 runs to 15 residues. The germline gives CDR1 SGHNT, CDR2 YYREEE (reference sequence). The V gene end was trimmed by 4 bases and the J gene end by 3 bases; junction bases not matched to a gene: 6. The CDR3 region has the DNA TGTGCCAGCAGCGGGACAGGGGCGGGGGACACTGAAGCTTTCTTT. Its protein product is CASSGTGAGDTEAFF. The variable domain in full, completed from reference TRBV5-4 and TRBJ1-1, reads ETGVTQSPTHLIKTRGQQVTLRCSSQSGHNTVSWYQQALGQGPQFIFQYYREEENGRGNFPPRFSGLQFPNYSSELNVNALELDDSALYLCASSGTGAGDTEAFFGQGTRLTVV.

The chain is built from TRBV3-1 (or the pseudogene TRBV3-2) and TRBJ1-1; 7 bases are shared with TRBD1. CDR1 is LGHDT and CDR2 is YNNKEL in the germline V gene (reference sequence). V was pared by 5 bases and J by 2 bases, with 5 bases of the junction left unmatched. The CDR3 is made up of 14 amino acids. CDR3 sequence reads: CASSSRTGNTEAFF. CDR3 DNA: TGTGCCAGCAGCTCCCGGACAGGCAACACTGAAGCTTTCTTT.

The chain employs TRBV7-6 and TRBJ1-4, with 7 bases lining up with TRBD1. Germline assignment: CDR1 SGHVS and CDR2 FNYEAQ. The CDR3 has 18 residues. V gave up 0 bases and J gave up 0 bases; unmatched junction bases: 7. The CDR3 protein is CASSLAGAGTATNEKLFF. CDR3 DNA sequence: TGTGCCAGCAGCTTAGCCGGGGCAGGGACAGCAACTAATGAAAAACTGTTTTTT.

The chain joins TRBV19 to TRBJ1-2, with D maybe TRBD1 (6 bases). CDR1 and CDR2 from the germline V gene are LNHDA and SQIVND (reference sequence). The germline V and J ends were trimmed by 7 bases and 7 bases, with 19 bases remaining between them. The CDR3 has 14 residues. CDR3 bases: TGTGCCAGTAACCCCCGCGGGGACATCGGTGGCTACACCTTC. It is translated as CASNPRGDIGGYTF. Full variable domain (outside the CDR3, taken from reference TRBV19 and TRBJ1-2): DGGITQSPKYLFRKEGQNVTLSCEQNLNHDAMYWYRQDPGQGLRLIYYSQIVNDFQKGDIAEGYSVSREKKESFPLTVTSAQKNPTAFYLCASNPRGDIGGYTFGSGTRLTVV.

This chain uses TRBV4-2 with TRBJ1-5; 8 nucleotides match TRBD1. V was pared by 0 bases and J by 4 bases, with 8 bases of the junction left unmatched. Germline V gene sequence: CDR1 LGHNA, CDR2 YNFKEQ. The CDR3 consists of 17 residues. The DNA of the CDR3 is TGTGCCAGCAGCCAAGAGCGCGGGGGACAGGCGAATCAGCCCCAGCATTTT. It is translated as CASSQERGGQANQPQHF.

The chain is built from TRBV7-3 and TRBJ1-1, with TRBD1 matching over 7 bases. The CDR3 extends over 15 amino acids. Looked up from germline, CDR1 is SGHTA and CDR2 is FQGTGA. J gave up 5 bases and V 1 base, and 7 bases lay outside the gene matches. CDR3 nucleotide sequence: TGTGCCAGCAGCTTAAGCCCGGGGACAGTTACTGAAGCTTTCTTT. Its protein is CASSLSPGTVTEAFF.

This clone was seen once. CDR3 loop: CASSPISGSGSYEQYF. CDR3 sequence (DNA): TGCGCCAGCAGCCCCATCAGCGGGAGTGGCTCCTACGAGCAGTACTTC. The rearrangement joins TRBV4-1 to TRBJ2-7, with TRBD2 identical over 8 bases. Unmatched junction bases numbered 8, after V lost 4 bases and J lost 0 bases. CDR3 length equals 16 residues. Germline V gives CDR1 MGHRA, CDR2 YSYEKL.

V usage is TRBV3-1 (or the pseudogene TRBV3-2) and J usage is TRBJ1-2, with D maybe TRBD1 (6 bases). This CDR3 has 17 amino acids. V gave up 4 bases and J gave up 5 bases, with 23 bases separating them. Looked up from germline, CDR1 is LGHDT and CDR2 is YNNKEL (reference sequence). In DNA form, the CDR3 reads TGTGCCAGCAGCCTCTCCACCCTCCTCGGGACATCTTATGGCTACACCTTC. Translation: CASSLSTLLGTSYGYTF.

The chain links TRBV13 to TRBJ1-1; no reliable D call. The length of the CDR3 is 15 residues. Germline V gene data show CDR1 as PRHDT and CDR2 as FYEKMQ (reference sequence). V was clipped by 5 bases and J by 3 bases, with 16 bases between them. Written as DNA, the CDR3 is TGTGCCAGCAGCATCCGGCCGAGCGGAGACACTGAAGCTTTCTTT. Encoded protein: CASSIRPSGDTEAFF.

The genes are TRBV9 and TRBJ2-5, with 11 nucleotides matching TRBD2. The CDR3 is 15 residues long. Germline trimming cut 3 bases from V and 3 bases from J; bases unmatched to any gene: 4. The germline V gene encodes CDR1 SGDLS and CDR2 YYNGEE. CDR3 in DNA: TGTGCCAGCAGCGCCGGGACTAGCGGAAAAGAGACCCAGTACTTC. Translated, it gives CASSAGTSGKETQYF. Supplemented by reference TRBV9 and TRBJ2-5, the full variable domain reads DSGVTQTPKHLITATGQRVTLRCSPRSGDLSVYWYQQSLDQGLQFLIQYYNGEERAKGNILERFSAQQFPDLHSELNLSSLELGDSALYFCASSAGTSGKETQYFGPGTRLLVL.

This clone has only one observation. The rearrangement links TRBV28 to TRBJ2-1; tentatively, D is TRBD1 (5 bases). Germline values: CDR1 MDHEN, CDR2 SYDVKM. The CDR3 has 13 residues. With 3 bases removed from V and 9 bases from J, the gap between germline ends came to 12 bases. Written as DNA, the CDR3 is TGTGCCAGCAGTTTGGCAGGGTCCGGTGAGCAGTTCTTC. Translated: CASSLAGSGEQFF.

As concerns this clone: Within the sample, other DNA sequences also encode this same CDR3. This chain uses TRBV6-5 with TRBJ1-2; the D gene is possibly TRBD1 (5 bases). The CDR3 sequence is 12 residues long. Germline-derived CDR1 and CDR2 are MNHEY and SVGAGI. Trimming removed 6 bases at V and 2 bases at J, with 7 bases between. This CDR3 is CASRGANYGYTF. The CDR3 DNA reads TGTGCCAGCAGAGGGGCCAACTATGGCTACACCTTC.

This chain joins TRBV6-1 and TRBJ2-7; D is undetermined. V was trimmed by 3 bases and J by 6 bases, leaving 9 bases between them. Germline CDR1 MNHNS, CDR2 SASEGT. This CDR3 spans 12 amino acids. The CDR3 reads CASSERSREQYF. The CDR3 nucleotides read TGTGCCAGCAGTGAGCGGAGCCGCGAGCAGTACTTC.

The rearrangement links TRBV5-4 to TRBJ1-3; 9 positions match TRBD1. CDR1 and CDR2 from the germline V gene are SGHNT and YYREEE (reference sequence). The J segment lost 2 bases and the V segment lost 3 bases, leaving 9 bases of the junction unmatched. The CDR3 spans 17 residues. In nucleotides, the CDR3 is TGTGCCAGCAGCTCAACCACAAGGACAGGGGCTGGAAACACCATATATTTT. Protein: CASSSTTRTGAGNTIYF.

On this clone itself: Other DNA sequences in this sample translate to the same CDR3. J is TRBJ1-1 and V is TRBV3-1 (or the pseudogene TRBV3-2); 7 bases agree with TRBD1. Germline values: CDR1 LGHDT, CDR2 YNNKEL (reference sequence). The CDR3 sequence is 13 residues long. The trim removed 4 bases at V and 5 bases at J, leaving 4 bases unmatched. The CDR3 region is CASSRRGGTEAFF. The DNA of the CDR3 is TGTGCCAGCAGCCGCAGGGGGGGGACTGAAGCTTTCTTT.

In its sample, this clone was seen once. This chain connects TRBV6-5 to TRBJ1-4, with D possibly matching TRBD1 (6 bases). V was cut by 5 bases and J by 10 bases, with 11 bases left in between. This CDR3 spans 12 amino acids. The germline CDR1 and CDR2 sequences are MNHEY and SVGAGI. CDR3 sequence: CASSPIQGKLFF. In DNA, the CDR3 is TGTGCCAGCAGTCCTATACAGGGAAAACTGTTTTTT.

The CDR3 DNA reads as TGCAGCGTTGAAGATAGAGCCTCCGGCGCCGAGCAGTACTTC. Translation: CSVEDRASGAEQYF. V usage is TRBV29-1 and J usage is TRBJ2-7; D remains unclear. CDR1 and CDR2 from the germline V gene are SQVTM and ANQGSEA. This CDR3 spans 14 amino acids. Trimming took off 0 bases at V and 6 bases at J, with 15 bases between the two ends.

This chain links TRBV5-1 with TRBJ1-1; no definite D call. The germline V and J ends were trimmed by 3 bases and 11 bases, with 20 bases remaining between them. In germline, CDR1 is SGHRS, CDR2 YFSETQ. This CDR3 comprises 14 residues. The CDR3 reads CASSSNGRADRAFF. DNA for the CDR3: TGCGCCAGCAGCTCCAATGGACGGGCGGATCGGGCTTTCTTT. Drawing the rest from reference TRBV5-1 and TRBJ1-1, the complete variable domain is KAGVTQTPRYLIKTRGQQVTLSCSPISGHRSVSWYQQTPGQGLQFLFEYFSETQRNKGNFPGRFSGRQFSNSRSEMNVSTLELGDSALYLCASSSNGRADRAFFGQGTRLTVV.